Listed here are 19 T cell receptor beta chains from one sample, sequenced in a study of blood T cell repertoires in COVID-19 (dated by TCRdb to 2019 to 2021). Receptor libraries were prepared by the immunoSEQ multiplex PCR assay. As stored in TCRdb, this immuneACCESS dataset retains in-frame rearrangements with V and J assigned. A fraction of the clones does not appear; measured against another copy, unresolved V genes explain less than half of the discrepancy, and the remainder lacks a known reason. Present in this sample are tens of thousands of clones, around 80% of which were seen just once. The ten largest clones represent about 1.2% of the sample. Sequencing was performed on peripheral blood. Every receptor here comes from an elderly woman with acute or convalescent COVID-19.

V is TRBV10-3 and J is TRBJ2-2; D is perhaps TRBD2 (5 bases). Germline V gene sequence: CDR1 ENHRY, CDR2 SYGVKD. The CDR3 runs to 13 residues. V shed 11 bases and J shed 1 base, with 11 bases lying between them. The CDR3 reads CAAVGVNTGELFF. CDR3 DNA sequence: TGTGCCGCGGTGGGAGTGAACACCGGGGAGCTGTTTTTT.

This clone was recorded a few times. V is TRBV3-1 (or the pseudogene TRBV3-2) and J is TRBJ2-3, with D hard to call. The CDR3 extends over 14 amino acids. V dropped 2 bases and J dropped 4 bases, with 10 bases sitting between them. CDR1 LGHDT and CDR2 YNNKEL come from the germline V gene (reference sequence). CDR3 bases: TGTGCCAGCAGCCAATGGGTCCGGGCAGATACGCAGTATTTT. This translates into CASSQWVRADTQYF.

This rearrangement joins TRBV10-1 to TRBJ1-5; 9 nucleotides align to TRBD1. V was clipped by 5 bases and J by 3 bases; unmatched bases: 2. The V gene's germline CDR1 is WNHNN and CDR2 SYGVQD (reference sequence). The CDR3 has 14 residues. CDR3 bases: TGCGCCAGCAGTCGGGACAGGGTCAATCAGCCCCAGCATTTT. This codes for CASSRDRVNQPQHF.

This chain connects TRBV5-1 to TRBJ1-1; weak D call: TRBD1 (6 bases). The CDR3 contains 15 residues. From germline, CDR1 is SGHRS and CDR2 YFSETQ. Trimming took off 5 bases at V and 1 base at J, with 15 bases between the two ends. CDR3 sequence: CASSRGGRENTEAFF. In nucleotides, the CDR3 is TGCGCCAGCAGTAGGGGGGGAAGAGAGAACACTGAAGCTTTCTTT.

This clone is a singleton in its sample. The V and J genes are TRBV20-1 and TRBJ1-5, with D possibly matching TRBD1 (5 bases). The germline gives CDR1 DFQATT, CDR2 SNEGSKA (reference sequence). The CDR3 spans 14 residues. V was shortened by 3 bases and J by 5 bases, with 14 bases between the two germline ends. The CDR3 DNA sequence: TGCAGTGCTAGTAAGGGCAGGGTGGATCAGCCCCAGCATTTT. Protein product: CSASKGRVDQPQHF.

The chain couples TRBV5-1 to TRBJ1-3; D uncertain. This CDR3 is built from 14 residues. With 4 bases removed from V and 1 base from J, the gap between germline ends came to 9 bases. The V gene's germline CDR1 is SGHRS and CDR2 YFSETQ. The CDR3 sequence: CASSQRGSGNTIYF. The CDR3 DNA sequence: TGCGCCAGCAGCCAGCGGGGATCTGGAAACACCATATATTTT.

The chain joins TRBV3-1 (or the pseudogene TRBV3-2) to TRBJ2-3, with D perhaps TRBD1 (5 bases). Germline values: CDR1 LGHDT, CDR2 YNNKEL (reference sequence). The CDR3 spans 14 residues. V shed 3 bases and J shed 0 bases, with 7 bases lying between them. The CDR3 reads CASSQTASTDTQYF. The CDR3 DNA follows: TGTGCCAGCAGCCAGACAGCTAGCACAGATACGCAGTATTTT.

This chain uses TRBV7-9 with TRBJ2-2; TRBD2 agrees at 8 bases. The CDR3 length is 15 residues. CDR1 is SEHNR and CDR2 is FQNEAQ in the germline V gene (reference sequence). V gave up 8 bases and J gave up 0 bases; unmatched junction bases: 5. In DNA form, the CDR3 reads TGTGCCAGCGGGGGAGCGGGGGCGAACACCGGGGAGCTGTTTTTT. Amino acids: CASGGAGANTGELFF.

The genes are TRBV28 and TRBJ2-4; TRBD2 might be the D (5 bases). The CDR3 consists of 15 residues. Trimming cost V 3 bases and J 0 bases, with 9 bases left between them. Germline V lookup: CDR1 MDHEN, CDR2 SYDVKM. CDR3 DNA: TGTGCCAGCAGTTTCGGAGGACTAGCCAAAAACATTCAGTACTTC. Its translation: CASSFGGLAKNIQYF.

V is TRBV5-4 and J is TRBJ1-1; 9 bases fit TRBD1. Germline V lookup: CDR1 SGHNT, CDR2 YYREEE (reference sequence). J was trimmed by 4 bases and V by 5 bases; bases with no gene match: 9. The CDR3 is made up of 15 amino acids. For the CDR3, the DNA is TGTGCCAGCAGTTTACAGGGGGCGCGTCTCACTGAAGCTTTCTTT. It encodes CASSLQGARLTEAFF.

The chain uses TRBV5-1 and TRBJ1-1; D is unresolved. This CDR3 region has 14 residues. CDR1 and CDR2 from the germline V gene are SGHRS and YFSETQ. The V and J ends lost 1 base and 1 base respectively, with 8 bases between them. The CDR3 coding sequence is TGCGCCAGCAGCTTGTCGGAGGGGAACACTGAAGCTTTCTTT. Translated, it gives CASSLSEGNTEAFF.

This clone was observed a few times. The chain employs TRBV6-5 and TRBJ2-7; D ambiguous. Germline CDR1 and CDR2: MNHEY and SVGAGI. V was cut by 6 bases and J by 0 bases, with 12 bases left in between. The CDR3 has 14 residues. The CDR3 DNA reads TGTGCCAGCAGGGAGCGACCAAGCTCCTACGAGCAGTACTTC. Amino acids: CASRERPSSYEQYF.

Only a few counts were recorded for this clone. The rearrangement links TRBV2 to TRBJ1-3; maybe TRBD1 (5 bases). The V gene lost 8 bases and the J gene lost 3 bases, with 8 bases spanning the gap. The germline CDR1 and CDR2 sequences are SNHLY and FYNNEI. The CDR3 length is 12 residues. CDR3 nucleotides: TGTGCCAGCGGAGGGGTTGGAAACACCATATATTTT. It translates to CASGGVGNTIYF.

The chain has TRBV24-1 and TRBJ1-5; 7 bases align to TRBD1. The ends lost 10 bases at V and 4 bases at J; junction bases unmatched: 6. The germline gives CDR1 KGHDR, CDR2 SFDVKD. The CDR3 has 13 amino acids. CDR3 sequence reads: CATQGQQNQPQHF. CDR3 bases: TGTGCCACTCAGGGACAGCAAAATCAGCCCCAGCATTTT.

The gene calls are TRBV5-6 and TRBJ2-1, with a tentative D call TRBD2 (6 bases). Germline V gene sequence: CDR1 SGHDT, CDR2 YYEEEE. V was clipped by 1 base and J by 9 bases, with 23 bases between them. The CDR3 contains 17 residues. CDR3 residues: CASSLPYGRGVKGEQFF. The DNA for the CDR3 is TGTGCCAGCAGCTTGCCTTACGGGAGAGGAGTGAAGGGTGAGCAGTTCTTC.

This clone was recorded only once. CDR3 loop: CASSIPGTYNEQFF. The CDR3 DNA follows: TGTGCCAGTAGTATACCCGGGACTTACAATGAGCAGTTCTTC. The V call is TRBV19, the J call TRBJ2-1, with D possibly TRBD2 on 6 matching bases. The CDR3 is 14 residues long. Trimming cost V 2 bases and J 4 bases, with 9 bases left between them. Germline loops: CDR1 LNHDA, CDR2 SQIVND (reference sequence).

This chain links TRBV3-1 (or the pseudogene TRBV3-2) with TRBJ2-5; 9 nucleotides align to TRBD1. The length of the CDR3 is 14 residues. Germline V lookup: CDR1 LGHDT, CDR2 YNNKEL (reference sequence). V lost 6 bases and J lost 1; bases outside the gene matches: 3. In nucleotides, the CDR3 is TGTGCCAGCAGGGACAGGGGTCGCCAAGAGACCCAGTACTTC. It is translated as CASRDRGRQETQYF.

The rearrangement joins TRBV2 to TRBJ1-1; a possible D gene is TRBD1 (6 bases). V was clipped by 3 bases and J by 3 bases, with 8 bases between them. The length of the CDR3 is 13 residues. The V gene's germline CDR1 is SNHLY and CDR2 FYNNEI. The CDR3 nucleotides are TGTGCCAGCAGTGACACAGGGTACACTGAAGCTTTCTTT. It specifies CASSDTGYTEAFF.

CDR3 DNA sequence: TGCGCCAGCAGCCAAGACAGACCTTCTAGCACAGATACGCAGTATTTT. Translation gives CASSQDRPSSTDTQYF. The rearrangement joins TRBV5-1 to TRBJ2-3; maybe TRBD1 (5 bases). The V and J ends lost 4 bases and 0 bases respectively, with 15 bases between them. The CDR3 is 16 amino acids. Germline CDR1 SGHRS, CDR2 YFSETQ.